The next 20 T cell receptor beta chains were all read from a single sample in a study of T cell responses to AZD1222 COVID-19 vaccine. Only in-frame clones appear in the TCRdb table, and some are missing; sequencing was by immunoSEQ multiplex PCR. Of 150,000 to 200,000 clones listed, about 94% are singletons. The specimen was peripheral blood, collected on day 0 of AZD1222 vaccination. The receptors derive from an adult in good health.

In this sample, this clone turned up a few times. This chain connects TRBV27 to TRBJ2-1, with 10 bases aligning to TRBD2. The CDR3 totals 16 residues. With 4 bases clipped from V and 5 bases from J, the junction kept 8 bases outside the gene matches. The germline V gene encodes CDR1 MNHEY and CDR2 SMNVEV (reference sequence). The CDR3, as DNA: TGTGCCAGCAGTTCCCCTAGCGGGAGAGTTAACAATGAGCAGTTCTTC. It is translated as CASSSPSGRVNNEQFF.

The chain links TRBV3-1 (or the pseudogene TRBV3-2) to TRBJ2-6; possibly TRBD1 for D (5 bases). The V end lost 5 bases, the J end lost 1 base, and 12 bases lay between the germline ends. In germline, CDR1 is LGHDT, CDR2 YNNKEL (reference sequence). The CDR3 is 16 residues long. DNA of the CDR3: TGTGCCAGCAGCTCTCACAAGGGGTCTGGGGCCAACGTCCTGACTTTC. Its protein is CASSSHKGSGANVLTF.

The V gene is TRBV7-2, the J gene TRBJ2-2; 8 bases map to TRBD2. Germline lookup yields CDR1 SGHTA and CDR2 FQGNSA. The CDR3 sequence is 15 residues long. Losses at the gene ends were 1 base for V and 3 bases for J; bases not matched to a gene: 1. The CDR3 DNA follows: TGTGCCAGCAGCTTAGGCGGGGGGTACACCGGGGAGCTGTTTTTT. Translated: CASSLGGGYTGELFF.

Notes on this clone: Other nucleotide sequences from this sample produce the same CDR3. This chain uses TRBV28 with TRBJ1-5, with unresolved D. The CDR3 sequence is 12 residues long. Germline values: CDR1 MDHEN, CDR2 SYDVKM. V shed 6 bases and J shed 2 bases, with 5 bases lying between them. The CDR3 nucleotides read TGTGCCAGCAGGGAAGGCAATCAGCCCCAGCATTTT. It codes for CASREGNQPQHF. Supplemented by reference TRBV28 and TRBJ1-5, the full variable domain reads DVKVTQSSRYLVKRTGEKVFLECVQDMDHENMFWYRQDPGLGLRLIYFSYDVKMKEKGDIPEGYSVSREKKERFSLILESASTNQTSMYLCASREGNQPQHFGDGTRLSIL.

The J gene is TRBJ2-3, the V gene TRBV5-4, with D possibly being TRBD2 (6 bases). The germline V gene has CDR1 SGHNT and CDR2 YYREEE (reference sequence). V lost 0 bases and J lost 7, with 9 bases in between. CDR3 size: 13 residues. CDR3 region: CASSLDAGNTQYF. The CDR3 DNA follows: TGTGCCAGCAGCTTGGACGCGGGGAATACGCAGTATTTT.

The V call is TRBV7-9, the J call TRBJ2-2; TRBD2 agrees at 8 bases. V lost 3 bases to trimming and J lost 4 bases; unmatched junction nucleotides: 4. The germline V gene has CDR1 SEHNR and CDR2 FQNEAQ (reference sequence). CDR3 length: 15 amino acids. CDR3 nucleotides: TGTGCCAGCAGCTTTTTGGCGGGAGGCACCGGGGAGCTGTTTTTT. This gives the protein CASSFLAGGTGELFF.

The V call is TRBV5-1, the J call TRBJ2-5, with no clear D. The CDR3 is made up of 12 amino acids. V was trimmed by 2 bases and J by 3 bases, leaving 5 bases between them. Germline V gene sequence: CDR1 SGHRS, CDR2 YFSETQ. The DNA for the CDR3 is TGCGCCAGCAGCTTCGAGAAAGAGACCCAGTACTTC. It specifies CASSFEKETQYF. Based on the CDR3 plus reference TRBV5-1 and TRBJ2-5, the full variable domain is KAGVTQTPRYLIKTRGQQVTLSCSPISGHRSVSWYQQTPGQGLQFLFEYFSETQRNKGNFPGRFSGRQFSNSRSEMNVSTLELGDSALYLCASSFEKETQYFGPGTRLLVL.

This clone was seen a handful of times. The germline gene is not matched at one end of the junction; a read error may be the cause. The gene calls are TRBV10-1 and TRBJ2-7; no clear D gene. Germline lookup yields CDR1 WNHNN and CDR2 SYGVQD (reference sequence). This CDR3 comprises 12 residues. The CDR3, as DNA: TGCGCCAGCAGTGAGTCGGGTTACGCGCAGTACTTC. Protein product: CASSESGYAQYF.

V gene TRBV9 combines with J gene TRBJ2-7; D could derive from TRBD1 or TRBD2 (6 bases each). This CDR3 has 13 residues. Trimming removed 4 bases from V and 5 bases from J, with 13 bases in between. The V gene's germline CDR1 is SGDLS and CDR2 YYNGEE. The CDR3 reads CASSLGGHHEQYF. CDR3 bases: TGTGCCAGCAGCTTGGGGGGACACCACGAGCAGTACTTC.

The CDR3, as DNA: TGTGCCAGTAGTTCCCCCGGGACTAGCGGGGGCACCGGGGAGCTGTTTTTT. Translating gives CASSSPGTSGGTGELFF. The chain joins TRBV19 to TRBJ2-2, with 14 bases aligning to TRBD2. V lost 5 bases to trimming and J lost 4 bases; unmatched junction nucleotides: 6. The CDR3 is 17 residues long. Germline CDR1 LNHDA, CDR2 SQIVND (reference sequence).

This chain connects TRBV29-1 to TRBJ2-3; D is unresolved. This CDR3 has 12 amino acids. Germline V gives CDR1 SQVTM, CDR2 ANQGSEA. Between the trimmed V and J ends, which lost 5 bases and 0 bases, there was a span of 6 bases. The CDR3 sequence is CSVSGSTDTQYF. The CDR3 DNA is TGCAGCGTTTCTGGGAGCACAGATACGCAGTATTTT.

The chain has TRBV11-2 and TRBJ2-1, with a tentative D call TRBD1 (5 bases). CDR1 is SGHAT, CDR2 FQNNGV, per germline. The CDR3 extends over 15 amino acids. Trimming stripped 3 bases from V and 0 bases from J, with 9 bases between. CDR3 loop: CASSFQGTSYNEQFF. CDR3 coding DNA: TGTGCCAGCAGCTTTCAGGGCACCTCCTACAATGAGCAGTTCTTC.

This clone was observed a handful of times. CDR3 amino acids: CASSLAVGQGHTIYF. The CDR3 nucleotides are TGTGCCAGCAGTTTAGCTGTGGGACAGGGACACACCATATATTTT. This chain connects TRBV27 to TRBJ1-3; TRBD1 matches 9 bases. In germline, CDR1 is MNHEY, CDR2 SMNVEV (reference sequence). This CDR3 is 15 amino acids long. V shed 2 bases and J 8 bases; nucleotides not matched to a gene: 7.

This chain connects TRBV10-1 to TRBJ1-1, with a weak D call TRBD1 (6 bases). The germline V gene has CDR1 WNHNN and CDR2 SYGVQD (reference sequence). Trimming cost V 2 bases and J 0 bases, with 10 bases left between them. The CDR3 contains 15 residues. The CDR3 nucleotides read TGCGCCAGCAGTGAGAGGCAGGGGCTGAACACTGAAGCTTTCTTT. Amino acid sequence: CASSERQGLNTEAFF.

The rearrangement links TRBV2 to TRBJ2-7; D is unresolved. CDR1 SNHLY and CDR2 FYNNEI come from the germline V gene. V lost 3 bases to trimming and J lost 4 bases, with 4 bases between them. The CDR3 loop spans 11 amino acids. CDR3 in DNA: TGTGCCAGCAGTGACGAATACGAGCAGTACTTC. This translates into CASSDEYEQYF.

This CDR3 reads CASSPATGVYSQYGYTF. The CDR3 DNA reads as TGTGCCAGCAGCCCCGCCACAGGGGTGTATTCTCAGTATGGCTACACCTTC. The chain combines TRBV5-4 with TRBJ1-2, with 7 bases matching TRBD1. Unmatched junction bases numbered 17, after V lost 4 bases and J lost 5 bases. The germline V gene has CDR1 SGHNT and CDR2 YYREEE (reference sequence). The CDR3 has 17 amino acids.

The chain combines TRBV24-1 with TRBJ2-2; TRBD1 agrees at 11 bases. With 5 bases clipped from V and 6 bases from J, the junction kept 1 base outside the gene matches. This CDR3 region has 14 residues. CDR1 is KGHDR and CDR2 is SFDVKD in the germline V gene. The CDR3 bases are TGTGCCACCAGTGGGACAGGGGGCTCCGGGGAGCTGTTTTTT. The encoded protein is CATSGTGGSGELFF.

The CDR3 loop reads CASSTSDEQFF. DNA of the CDR3: TGCGCCAGCAGTACTAGCGATGAGCAGTTCTTC. V usage is TRBV5-1 and J usage is TRBJ2-1; 7 bases line up with TRBD2. V shed 5 bases and J 8 bases; nucleotides not matched to a gene: 1. The CDR3 sequence is 11 residues long. Germline V gives CDR1 SGHRS, CDR2 YFSETQ.

The CDR3 DNA reads TGTGCCAGCAGCTGGAGAGATGGGGACATTCAGTACTTC. Translated, it gives CASSWRDGDIQYF. The chain combines TRBV7-2 with TRBJ2-4; D remains ambiguous. The CDR3 has 13 residues. V was trimmed by 4 bases and J by 8 bases, leaving 12 bases between them. Germline V CDR1 and CDR2: SGHTA, FQGNSA.

V and J are TRBV5-6 and TRBJ1-1; D remains ambiguous. V shed 0 bases and J shed 0 bases, with 3 bases lying between them. The CDR3 sequence is 13 residues long. Per germline, CDR1 SGHDT and CDR2 YYEEEE. As DNA, the CDR3 is TGTGCCAGCAGCTTGGTATTGAACACTGAAGCTTTCTTT. This encodes CASSLVLNTEAFF.